Below are 16 T cell receptor beta chains sequenced from a single sample in a study of vaccination effects on CD4 cells after COVID-19. Clones were read by immunoSEQ multiplex PCR, and TCRdb kept only the in-frame ones, dropping some. The profile shows around 53,000 clones, 65% to 75% of them singletons. No cognate antigen is known for these TCRs. Once cultured for nine to ten days, the cells underwent separation to obtain CD4+ T cells. PCR showed that the person got SARS-CoV-2 infection at some point between March and December 2020. Each participant was administered two doses of either the BNT162b2 or the mRNA-1273 vaccine. Here the sequenced sample was CD4+ T cells from PBMCs cultured without peptide, taken after COVID-19 vaccination. The receptors come from a human donor who had a prior SARS-CoV-2 infection.

The table lists this clone with a count of one. V is TRBV2 and J is TRBJ2-3; D call uncertain. The V gene's germline CDR1 is SNHLY and CDR2 FYNNEI. This CDR3 has 10 amino acids. V was pared by 6 bases and J by 14 bases, with 12 bases between. The CDR3 DNA reads as TGTGCCAGCAGAAGGACGACTTGGTATTTT. Translation gives CASRRTTWYF. The full variable domain, its missing parts supplied by reference TRBV2 and TRBJ2-3, is EPEVTQTPSHQVTQMGQEVILRCVPISNHLYFYWYRQILGQKVEFLVSFYNNEISEKSEIFDDQFSVERPDGSNFTLKIRSTKLEDSAMYFCASRRTTWYFGPGTRLTVL.

The genes are TRBV9 and TRBJ2-5, with no clear D. The CDR3 loop spans 15 amino acids. V lost 4 bases and J 5 bases, leaving 18 bases between the germline ends. Germline CDR1 reads SGDLS; CDR2 reads YYNGEE. The CDR3 region has the DNA TGTGCCAGCAGCAACCGGGCCATCGATAGGGAGACCCAGTACTTC. As protein: CASSNRAIDRETQYF.

This rearrangement joins TRBV19 to TRBJ1-3, with 8 bases fitting TRBD1. Germline trimming cut 5 bases from V and 3 bases from J; bases unmatched to any gene: 9. The CDR3 is 16 residues long. Per the germline V gene, CDR1 is LNHDA and CDR2 is SQIVND (reference sequence). CDR3 sequence reads: CASSAPRGRGGNTIYF. CDR3 nucleotides: TGTGCCAGTAGTGCACCCAGGGGGCGCGGTGGAAACACCATATATTTT.

This chain joins TRBV5-4 and TRBJ2-6; D perhaps matches TRBD1 (5 bases). This CDR3 region has 15 residues. CDR1 is SGHNT, CDR2 YYREEE, per germline (reference sequence). V was pared by 0 bases and J by 2 bases, with 6 bases between. CDR3 amino acids: CASSLDRTGANVLTF. The CDR3 nucleotides are TGTGCCAGCAGCTTGGACAGGACTGGGGCCAACGTCCTGACTTTC.

This chain connects TRBV20-1 to TRBJ2-5; D tentatively fits TRBD1 or TRBD2 (5 bases each). Per the germline V gene, CDR1 is DFQATT and CDR2 is SNEGSKA (reference sequence). The V end was cut by 3 bases, the J end by 5 bases, with 19 bases between. CDR3 length: 15 amino acids. CDR3 sequence: CSASRGAGAMETQYF. The CDR3, as DNA: TGCAGTGCTAGTAGAGGGGCCGGAGCGATGGAGACCCAGTACTTC.

The chain has TRBV27 and TRBJ1-5, with D tentatively TRBD1 (5 bases). Germline V gene data show CDR1 as MNHEY and CDR2 as SMNVEV (reference sequence). Trimming shortened V by 6 bases and J by 0 bases, and 9 bases separated the two germline ends. This CDR3 is built from 14 residues. The CDR3 protein is CASSPGYSNQPQHF. The CDR3 DNA sequence: TGTGCCAGCAGCCCAGGGTATAGCAATCAGCCCCAGCATTTT.

The chain employs TRBV13 and TRBJ2-6; 7 bases align to TRBD2. The CDR3 has 15 amino acids. Trimming removed 5 bases from V and 2 bases from J; junction bases left unmatched: 3. Germline CDR1 PRHDT, CDR2 FYEKMQ (reference sequence). DNA of the CDR3: TGTGCCAGCAGCCCGGCGGGAGCTGGGGCCAACGTCCTGACTTTC. The encoded protein is CASSPAGAGANVLTF.

The chain is built from TRBV6-1 and TRBJ2-7; 7 nucleotides align to TRBD1. The CDR3 totals 15 residues. The V segment lost 2 bases and the J segment 2 bases; nucleotides outside the gene matches: 6. CDR1 is MNHNS, CDR2 SASEGT, per germline. The CDR3: CASSERGTVPYEQYF. CDR3 in DNA: TGTGCCAGCAGTGAAAGGGGGACAGTTCCCTACGAGCAGTACTTC.

J is TRBJ2-7 and V is TRBV16; no definite D call. V was cut by 0 bases and J by 0 bases, with 6 bases left in between. In germline, CDR1 is KGHSY, CDR2 FQNENV. The length of the CDR3 is 14 residues. CDR3 in amino acids: CASSQSGSSYEQYF. The CDR3 nucleotides read TGTGCCAGCAGCCAATCGGGCAGCTCCTACGAGCAGTACTTC.

The chain has TRBV2 and TRBJ2-5; no clear D. The germline V and J ends were trimmed by 6 bases and 1 base, with 6 bases remaining between them. Germline loops: CDR1 SNHLY, CDR2 FYNNEI. This CDR3 region has 12 residues. The CDR3 loop reads CASSSSQETQYF. CDR3 coding DNA: TGTGCCAGCAGCTCCTCCCAAGAGACCCAGTACTTC. The complete variable domain, with remaining parts taken from reference TRBV2 and TRBJ2-5, reads EPEVTQTPSHQVTQMGQEVILRCVPISNHLYFYWYRQILGQKVEFLVSFYNNEISEKSEIFDDQFSVERPDGSNFTLKIRSTKLEDSAMYFCASSSSQETQYFGPGTRLLVL.

V and J are TRBV18 and TRBJ1-1; 7 bases align to TRBD1. CDR1 KGHSH and CDR2 LQKENI come from the germline V gene. Germline trimming cut 3 bases from V and 4 bases from J; bases unmatched to any gene: 8. This CDR3 region has 15 residues. CDR3: CASSPRQGISTEAFF. CDR3 DNA sequence: TGTGCCAGCTCACCGCGACAGGGTATTAGCACTGAAGCTTTCTTT. Combining the CDR3 with reference TRBV18 and TRBJ1-1 gives the whole variable domain NAGVMQNPRHLVRRRGQEARLRCSPMKGHSHVYWYRQLPEEGLKFMVYLQKENIIDESGMPKERFSAEFPKEGPSILRIQQVVRGDSAAYFCASSPRQGISTEAFFGQGTRLTVV.

CDR3 sequence (DNA): TGTGCCAGCAGCTTAATGGTCGAGCAGTACTTC. Translating gives CASSLMVEQYF. The rearrangement uses TRBV7-3 and TRBJ2-7, with no clear D. Germline V gene data show CDR1 as SGHTA and CDR2 as FQGTGA. Trimming shortened V by 1 base and J by 6 bases, and 4 bases separated the two germline ends. The CDR3 length is 11 residues.

The chain recombines TRBV7-9 with TRBJ1-1; D gene uncertain. CDR3 length equals 15 residues. Trimming took 2 bases from V and 3 from J, leaving 13 bases between them. Looked up from germline, CDR1 is SEHNR and CDR2 is FQNEAQ (reference sequence). In nucleotides, the CDR3 is TGTGCCAGCAGCTTACTGGCGACAAACTACACTGAAGCTTTCTTT. It encodes CASSLLATNYTEAFF.

There are a few counts of this clone. CDR3 in amino acids: CASSDLGTGDGSPLHF. DNA of the CDR3: TGTGCCAGCAGTGATTTGGGGACAGGGGACGGTTCACCCCTCCACTTT. The chain carries TRBV2 and TRBJ1-6, with 10 bases lining up with TRBD1. With V trimmed by 3 bases and J by 9 bases, 8 bases remained unmatched. The CDR3 runs 16 residues. The germline gives CDR1 SNHLY, CDR2 FYNNEI.

The chain has TRBV7-8 and TRBJ2-1, with 11 positions matching TRBD2. The CDR3 is made up of 17 amino acids. The V segment lost 0 bases and the J segment 8 bases; nucleotides outside the gene matches: 9. CDR1 is SGHVS, CDR2 FQNEAQ, per germline. The CDR3 region is CASSLAQGGLAAYEQFF. The CDR3 DNA reads as TGTGCCAGCAGCTTAGCGCAGGGGGGACTAGCGGCCTATGAGCAGTTCTTC.

The V gene is TRBV4-3, the J gene TRBJ1-6, with 7 bases aligning to TRBD1. This CDR3 has 15 amino acids. The J segment lost 7 bases and the V segment lost 2 bases, leaving 5 bases of the junction unmatched. Germline loops: CDR1 LGHNA, CDR2 YSLEER. The CDR3 reads CASSQQQGRNSPLHF. The CDR3, as DNA: TGCGCCAGCAGCCAACAACAGGGGCGCAATTCACCCCTCCACTTT.